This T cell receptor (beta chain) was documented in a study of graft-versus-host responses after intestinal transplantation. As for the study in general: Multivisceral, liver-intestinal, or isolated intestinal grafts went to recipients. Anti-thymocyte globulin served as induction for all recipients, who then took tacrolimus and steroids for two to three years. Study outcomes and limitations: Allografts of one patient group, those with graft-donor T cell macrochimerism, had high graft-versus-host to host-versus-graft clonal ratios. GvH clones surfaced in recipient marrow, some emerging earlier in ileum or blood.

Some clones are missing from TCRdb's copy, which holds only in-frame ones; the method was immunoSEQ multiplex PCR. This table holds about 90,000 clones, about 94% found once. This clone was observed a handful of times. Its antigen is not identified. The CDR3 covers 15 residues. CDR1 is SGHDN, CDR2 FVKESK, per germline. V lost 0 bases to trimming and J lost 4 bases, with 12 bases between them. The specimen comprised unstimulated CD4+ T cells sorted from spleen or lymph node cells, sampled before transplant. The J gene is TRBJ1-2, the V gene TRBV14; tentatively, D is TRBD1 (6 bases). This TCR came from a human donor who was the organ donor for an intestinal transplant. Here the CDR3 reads CASSQDLRTAYGYTF. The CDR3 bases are TGTGCCAGCAGCCAAGATCTACGGACAGCCTATGGCTACACCTTC.